This TCR beta chain was documented in a study of control samples from healthy donors and cancer patients. Sequencing was performed with immunoSEQ multiplex PCR; in TCRdb, only in-frame clones are kept and a portion is missing. The table has more than 100,000 clones, 75% to 95% seen once; the top ten hold roughly 8.7%. Germline CDR1 and CDR2: SGHRS and YFSETQ. This CDR3 has 15 residues. V shed 3 bases and J shed 0 bases, with 11 bases lying between them. This clone was seen just once. The sequencing input was blood. The chain recombines TRBV5-1 with TRBJ2-3; tentative D call: TRBD2 (6 bases). This TCR was sampled from a man between 18 and 29 years old in good health. The CDR3 DNA is TGCGCCAGCAGCTCCATCAGCGGGAGCACAGATACGCAGTATTTT. Its protein is CASSSISGSTDTQYF.